A selection of T cell receptor beta chains follows, all from one sample in a study of healthy donors' naive CD4 and CD8 T cells. TCRdb re-called the reads with MiXCR, one entry per CDR3 protein. The sample yields about 180,000 distinct CDR3 sequences, about four fifths seen once. Sequencing was done on a sample of naive CD4+ and CD8+ T cells sorted from blood, pooled from several donors. The source of these receptors is a pool of human donors in good health; the sample pools cells from several healthy donors. The CDR3 runs from the conserved cysteine through the conserved F or W.

j_call: TRBJ2-5
v_call: TRBV20-1
cdr3_aa: CSAKGQGQETQYF

j_call: TRBJ2-5
v_call: TRBV29-1
cdr3_aa: CSVVVPGHQETQYF

j_call: TRBJ1-1
v_call: TRBV19
cdr3_aa: CASSLRELVAEAFF

j_call: TRBJ2-1
v_call: TRBV11-2
cdr3_aa: CASSTNREQFF

j_call: TRBJ1-5
v_call: TRBV20-1
cdr3_aa: CSASGRTNQPQHF

j_call: TRBJ2-7
v_call: TRBV27
cdr3_aa: CASRQGGEAYEQYF

j_call: TRBJ1-2
v_call: TRBV10-3
cdr3_aa: CAITATGDDGYTF

j_call: TRBJ2-1
v_call: TRBV15
cdr3_aa: CATRAYPEAYNEQFF

j_call: TRBJ1-2
v_call: TRBV20-1
cdr3_aa: CSATTGEDYGYTF

j_call: TRBJ1-3
v_call: TRBV10-3
cdr3_aa: CAIKFGQGLSGNTIYF

j_call: TRBJ2-4
v_call: TRBV19
cdr3_aa: CASSIGGTGGRENIQYF

j_call: TRBJ2-1
v_call: TRBV29-1
cdr3_aa: CSARLAYNEQFF

j_call: TRBJ2-5
v_call: TRBV6-5
cdr3_aa: CASSPTETQYF

j_call: TRBJ1-1
v_call: TRBV6-2/TRBV6-3
cdr3_aa: CASSEQGATSEAFF

j_call: TRBJ1-3
v_call: TRBV30
cdr3_aa: CAWDSTSGNTIYF

j_call: TRBJ2-1
v_call: TRBV29-1
cdr3_aa: CSVADRSSYNEQFF

j_call: TRBJ2-5
v_call: TRBV24-1
cdr3_aa: CATSVSGAGKETQYF

j_call: TRBJ2-4
v_call: TRBV6-2/TRBV6-3
cdr3_aa: CASSSGIKNIQYF

j_call: TRBJ2-3
v_call: TRBV18
cdr3_aa: CASSPGLAASTDTQYF

j_call: TRBJ2-7
v_call: TRBV19
cdr3_aa: CASTLVYPGYEQYF

j_call: TRBJ2-1
v_call: TRBV29-1
cdr3_aa: CSVLLAVISYNEQFF

j_call: TRBJ2-7
v_call: TRBV29-1
cdr3_aa: CSVARDRTYEQYF

j_call: TRBJ2-3
v_call: TRBV20-1
cdr3_aa: CSAGDPRTDTQYF

j_call: TRBJ1-2
v_call: TRBV4-3
cdr3_aa: CASSQDSGSLIRYGYTF

j_call: TRBJ2-5
v_call: TRBV29-1
cdr3_aa: CSVEDLGSAEETQYF

j_call: TRBJ2-5
v_call: TRBV2
cdr3_aa: CASSEGETQYF

j_call: TRBJ2-7
v_call: TRBV20-1
cdr3_aa: CSASVARSYEQYF

j_call: TRBJ2-7
v_call: TRBV6-5
cdr3_aa: CASSRRIPSYEQYF

j_call: TRBJ1-1
v_call: TRBV5-1
cdr3_aa: CASSLVWTGGTEAFF